These 10 T cell receptor beta chains originate from one sample sequenced in a study of breast tumors, draining lymph nodes, adjacent tissues. Breast cancer patients provided tissue from their axillary draining lymph nodes. One entry per CDR3 protein results from TCRdb running MiXCR on the multiplex PCR reads. The data contain tens of thousands of distinct CDR3 sequences, 15% to 20% of them singletons. Specimen: axillary lymph node tissue. The receptors were gathered from a female donor with breast cancer. Some clones in this sample may be carry-over from other donors' samples.

About this clonotype itself: A much larger clone lies a single base off, so this may be a read error. The chain combines TRBV13 with TRBJ2-1, with 10 nucleotides matching TRBD2. Germline CDR1 and CDR2: PRHDT and FYEKMQ (reference sequence). This CDR3 spans 16 amino acids. Trimming removed 8 bases from V and 6 bases from J; junction bases left unmatched: 13. The CDR3 protein is CASGTSLAGVGNEQFF. Written as DNA, the CDR3 is TGTGCCAGCGGCACGAGCCTAGCGGGAGTGGGCAATGAGCAGTTCTTC.

The rearrangement joins TRBV24-1 to TRBJ2-3, with D unclear. The closer fit of TRBJ1-5 to the DNA end suggests the J call may be wrong. CDR1 and CDR2 from the germline V gene are KGHDR and SFDVKD. This CDR3 contains 17 residues. Written as DNA, the CDR3 is TGTGCCACCAGTGATTTGAAGTCGGGAATGGTCGGAGATACGCAGCATTTT. It specifies CATSDLKSGMVGDTQHF.

This clonotype has at least ten counts. The chain links TRBV7-9 to TRBJ1-4; D may be TRBD1 (6 bases). Germline CDR1 and CDR2: SEHNR and FQNEAQ (reference sequence). This CDR3 region has 16 residues. V was clipped by 4 bases and J by 0 bases, with 12 bases between them. The CDR3 is CASSSGTTSTNEKLFF. The CDR3, as DNA: TGTGCCAGCAGCTCCGGGACAACCTCAACTAATGAAAAACTGTTTTTT.

In its sample, this clonotype was seen many times. CDR3 loop: CSAPGLAGAMNEQFF. The CDR3 DNA reads as TGCAGTGCTCCTGGACTAGCGGGAGCTATGAATGAGCAGTTCTTC. The chain uses TRBV20-1 and TRBJ2-1, with 13 bases fitting TRBD2. V dropped 5 bases and J dropped 7; count of bases not matched to a gene: 8. The CDR3 is made up of 15 amino acids. Germline CDR1 DFQATT, CDR2 SNEGSKA (reference sequence).

This clonotype was picked up many times. This sequence joins TRBV2 and TRBJ2-1; D perhaps matches TRBD1 (6 bases). Looked up from germline, CDR1 is SNHLY and CDR2 is FYNNEI. This CDR3 region has 12 residues. Trimming took 7 bases from V and 2 from J, leaving 6 bases between them. CDR3 protein: CASKGAYNEQFF. The DNA for the CDR3 is TGTGCCAGCAAGGGGGCCTACAATGAGCAGTTCTTC. Full variable domain (outside the CDR3, taken from reference TRBV2 and TRBJ2-1): EPEVTQTPSHQVTQMGQEVILRCVPISNHLYFYWYRQILGQKVEFLVSFYNNEISEKSEIFDDQFSVERPDGSNFTLKIRSTKLEDSAMYFCASKGAYNEQFFGPGTRLTVL.

This clonotype has at least ten counts. The V gene is TRBV5-1, the J gene TRBJ2-2; D not resolved. The CDR3 runs to 14 residues. Trimming removed 0 bases from V and 5 bases from J, with 8 bases in between. The germline gives CDR1 SGHRS, CDR2 YFSETQ. This chain's CDR3 is CASSLDGQTGELFF. CDR3 nucleotide sequence: TGCGCCAGCAGCTTGGACGGTCAAACCGGGGAGCTGTTTTTT.

The gene calls are TRBV2 and TRBJ1-1; D unclear. Trimming pared 6 bases from V and 7 bases from J, leaving 9 bases between. CDR1 SNHLY and CDR2 FYNNEI come from the germline V gene. The CDR3 is 11 residues long. The CDR3 coding sequence is TGTGCCAGCAGGGAGATCCTTGAAGCTTTCTTT. Translation: CASREILEAFF. The whole variable domain, filled in from reference TRBV2 and TRBJ1-1, reads EPEVTQTPSHQVTQMGQEVILRCVPISNHLYFYWYRQILGQKVEFLVSFYNNEISEKSEIFDDQFSVERPDGSNFTLKIRSTKLEDSAMYFCASREILEAFFGQGTRLTVV.

The chain uses TRBV11-2 and TRBJ2-1; 12 nucleotides agree with TRBD2. This CDR3 region has 19 residues. V lost 2 bases, J lost 0 bases, and 8 bases stayed unmatched. Germline-derived CDR1 and CDR2 are SGHAT and FQNNGV. The CDR3 protein is CASSLRQLAGGSSYNEQFF. CDR3 nucleotide sequence: TGTGCCAGCAGCTTAAGGCAACTAGCGGGAGGTTCCTCCTACAATGAGCAGTTCTTC. Drawing the rest from reference TRBV11-2 and TRBJ2-1, the complete variable domain is EAGVAQSPRYKIIEKRQSVAFWCNPISGHATLYWYQQILGQGPKLLIQFQNNGVVDDSQLPKDRFSAERLKGVDSTLKIQPAKLEDSAVYLCASSLRQLAGGSSYNEQFFGPGTRLTVL.

This clonotype was counted many times. The chain carries TRBV20-1 and TRBJ2-5; no definite D call. V was shortened by 3 bases and J by 2 bases, with 10 bases between the two germline ends. Per germline, CDR1 DFQATT and CDR2 SNEGSKA (reference sequence). This CDR3 contains 13 residues. This CDR3 reads CSASDGPQETQYF. The CDR3 nucleotides are TGCAGTGCTAGTGACGGGCCACAAGAGACCCAGTACTTC.

This clonotype has ten or more counts. V usage is TRBV6-5 and J usage is TRBJ2-7; 7 nucleotides match TRBD1. Germline lookup yields CDR1 MNHEY and CDR2 SVGAGI. The CDR3 extends over 15 amino acids. The V gene end was trimmed by 6 bases and the J gene end by 7 bases; junction bases not matched to a gene: 15. Here the CDR3 reads CASSRGRQGVGEQYF. The CDR3 DNA reads as TGTGCCAGCAGCCGAGGAAGACAGGGTGTGGGGGAGCAGTACTTC.